This TCR beta chain was identified during a study of blood T cell repertoires in COVID-19. Study-level information: Collection of acute and convalescent COVID-19 samples took place in the United States, Italy and Spain.

The CDR3 contains 15 residues. V lost 7 bases and J 7 bases, leaving 22 bases between the germline ends. Germline V gives CDR1 MNHEY, CDR2 SVGAGI. Libraries were prepared by immunoSEQ multiplex PCR; TCRdb keeps only in-frame clonotypes and omits some of them. The table has 200,000 or so clones, 80% to 90% seen once. Material for sequencing was peripheral blood. The sequence was collected from a young man with active or convalescent COVID-19. The V call is TRBV6-5, the J call TRBJ1-1, with TRBD1 as a possible D gene (5 bases). CDR3 coding DNA: TGTGCCAGCAAACGGGGGAGAGAGGATTACGGTGAAGCTTTCTTT. Its translation is CASKRGREDYGEAFF.